This T cell receptor beta chain was identified in a study of breast tumors, draining lymph nodes, adjacent tissues. Study results and caveats: Luminal-like breast cancer showed significantly greater tumor-nontumor repertoire similarity than basal-like breast cancer did. Compared with lymph nodes, tumors were less diverse; compared with nontumor tissue, more. That most tumor T cells come from lymph nodes remained unproven.

Axillary draining lymph nodes of breast cancer patients supplied the node samples. Each CDR3 protein is one row after TCRdb ran MiXCR on the multiplex PCR reads. The table has under 250,000 distinct CDR3 sequences, less than 40% seen once. Regarding this clonotype: The target antigen is unknown. The final CDR3 position lacks the conserved phenylalanine or tryptophan, pointing to a likely read error. The DNA is omitted, as the CDR3 cannot be located on it reliably, and the CDR3 follows TCRdb's listing.

CDR1 and CDR2 (germline): GTSNPN, SVGIG (reference sequence). The length of the CDR3 is 8 amino acids, counting both ends. This TCR derives from a female donor with breast cancer. Some clones in this sample may be carry-over from other donors' samples. The V gene is TRBV30, the J gene TRBJ1-1. Sequencing was performed on axillary lymph node tissue. The CDR3 sequence is CAWTETLI.